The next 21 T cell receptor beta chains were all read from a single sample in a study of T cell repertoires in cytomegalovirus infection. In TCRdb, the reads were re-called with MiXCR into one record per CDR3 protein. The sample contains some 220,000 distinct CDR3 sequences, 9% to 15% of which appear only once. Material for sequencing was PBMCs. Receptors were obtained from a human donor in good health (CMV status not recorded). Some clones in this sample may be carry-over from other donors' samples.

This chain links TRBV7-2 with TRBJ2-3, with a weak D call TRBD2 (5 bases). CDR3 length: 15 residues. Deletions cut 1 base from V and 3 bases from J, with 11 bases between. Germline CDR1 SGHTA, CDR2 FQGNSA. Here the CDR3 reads CASSLDWAGTDTQYF. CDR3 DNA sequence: TGTGCCAGCAGCTTAGATTGGGCGGGTACAGATACGCAGTATTTT.

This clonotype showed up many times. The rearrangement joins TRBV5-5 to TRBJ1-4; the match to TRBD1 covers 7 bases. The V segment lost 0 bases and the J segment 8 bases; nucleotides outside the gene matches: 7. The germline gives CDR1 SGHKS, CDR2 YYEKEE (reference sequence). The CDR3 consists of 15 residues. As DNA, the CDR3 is TGTGCCAGCAGCTTGGACACAGGGGTCGGCGAAAAACTGTTTTTT. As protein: CASSLDTGVGEKLFF.

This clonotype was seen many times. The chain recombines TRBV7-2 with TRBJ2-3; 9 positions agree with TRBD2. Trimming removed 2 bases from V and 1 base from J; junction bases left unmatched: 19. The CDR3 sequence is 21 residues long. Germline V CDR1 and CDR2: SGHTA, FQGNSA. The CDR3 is CASSLKGMGVAGVSGTDTQYF. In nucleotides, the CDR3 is TGTGCCAGCAGCTTAAAGGGGATGGGTGTAGCGGGAGTTTCCGGCACAGATACGCAGTATTTT.

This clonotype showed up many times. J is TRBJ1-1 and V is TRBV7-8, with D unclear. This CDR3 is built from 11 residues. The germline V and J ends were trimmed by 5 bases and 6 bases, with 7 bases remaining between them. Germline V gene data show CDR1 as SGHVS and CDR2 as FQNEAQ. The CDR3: CASSPVAEAFF. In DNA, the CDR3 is TGTGCCAGCAGCCCCGTCGCTGAAGCTTTCTTT. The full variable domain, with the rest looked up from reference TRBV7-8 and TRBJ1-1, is GAGVSQSPRYKVAKRGQDVALRCDPISGHVSLFWYQQALGQGPEFLTYFQNEAQLDKSGLPSDRFFAERPEGSVSTLKIQRTQQEDSAVYLCASSPVAEAFFGQGTRLTVV.

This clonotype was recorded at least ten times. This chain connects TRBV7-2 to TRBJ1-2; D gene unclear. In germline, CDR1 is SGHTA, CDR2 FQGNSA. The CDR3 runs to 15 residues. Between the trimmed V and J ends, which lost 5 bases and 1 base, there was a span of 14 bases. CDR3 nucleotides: TGTGCCAGCAGCCCCGGAAGTAACAGTAACTATGGCTACACCTTC. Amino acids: CASSPGSNSNYGYTF.

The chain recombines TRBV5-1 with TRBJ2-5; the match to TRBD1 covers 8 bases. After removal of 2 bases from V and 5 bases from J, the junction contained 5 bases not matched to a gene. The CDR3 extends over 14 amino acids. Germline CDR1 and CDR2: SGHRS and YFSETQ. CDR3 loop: CASSLQGGDETQYF. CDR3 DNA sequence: TGCGCCAGCAGCTTACAGGGGGGAGATGAGACCCAGTACTTC.

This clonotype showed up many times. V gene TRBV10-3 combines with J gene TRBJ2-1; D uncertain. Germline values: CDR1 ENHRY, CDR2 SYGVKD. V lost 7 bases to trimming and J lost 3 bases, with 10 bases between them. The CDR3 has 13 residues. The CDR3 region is CAIKTSYYNEQFF. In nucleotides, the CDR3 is TGTGCCATCAAAACCAGCTACTACAATGAGCAGTTCTTC.

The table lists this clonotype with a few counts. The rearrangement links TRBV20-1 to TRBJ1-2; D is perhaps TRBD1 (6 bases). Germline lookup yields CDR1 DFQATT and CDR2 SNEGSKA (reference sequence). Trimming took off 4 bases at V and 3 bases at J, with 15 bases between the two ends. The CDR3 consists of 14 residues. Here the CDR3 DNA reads TGCAGTGCTATCCCAACAGGGATTTACTATGGCTACACCTTC. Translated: CSAIPTGIYYGYTF.

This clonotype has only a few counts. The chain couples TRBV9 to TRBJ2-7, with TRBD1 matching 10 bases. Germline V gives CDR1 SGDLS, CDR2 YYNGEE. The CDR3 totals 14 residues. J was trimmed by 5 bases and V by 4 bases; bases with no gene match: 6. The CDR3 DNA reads TGTGCCAGCAGCCGGGGACAGGGGATCAACGAGCAGTACTTC. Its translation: CASSRGQGINEQYF.

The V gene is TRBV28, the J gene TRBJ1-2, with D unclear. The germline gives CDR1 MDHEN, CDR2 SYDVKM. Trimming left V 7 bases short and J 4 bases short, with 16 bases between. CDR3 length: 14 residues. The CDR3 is CASTVPGRSYGYTF. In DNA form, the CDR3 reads TGTGCCAGCACCGTTCCCGGCAGATCCTATGGCTACACCTTC.

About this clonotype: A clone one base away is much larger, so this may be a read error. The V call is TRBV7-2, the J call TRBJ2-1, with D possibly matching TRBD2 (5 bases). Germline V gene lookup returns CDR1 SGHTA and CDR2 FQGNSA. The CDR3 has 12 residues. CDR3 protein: CASSSLGGEPFF. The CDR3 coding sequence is TGTGCCAGCAGCTCCCTCGGAGGTGAGCCGTTCTTC.

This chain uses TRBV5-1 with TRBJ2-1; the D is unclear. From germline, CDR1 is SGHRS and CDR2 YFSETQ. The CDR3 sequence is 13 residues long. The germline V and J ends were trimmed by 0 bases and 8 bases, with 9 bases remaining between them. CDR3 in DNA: TGCGCCAGCAGCTTGGACCTCATCGATGAGCAGTTCTTC. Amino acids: CASSLDLIDEQFF.

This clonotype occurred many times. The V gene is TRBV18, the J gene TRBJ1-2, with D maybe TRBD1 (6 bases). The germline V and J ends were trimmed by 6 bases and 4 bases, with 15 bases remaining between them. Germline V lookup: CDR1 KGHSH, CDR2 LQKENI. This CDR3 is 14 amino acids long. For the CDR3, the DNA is TGTGCCAGCTCGCCCCCAGGCAGGGGCTATGGCTACACCTTC. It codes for CASSPPGRGYGYTF.

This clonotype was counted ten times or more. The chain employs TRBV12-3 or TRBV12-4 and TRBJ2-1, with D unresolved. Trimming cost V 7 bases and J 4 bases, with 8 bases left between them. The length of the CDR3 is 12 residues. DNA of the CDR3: TGTGCCAGCATCGACTCTTACAATGAGCAGTTCTTC. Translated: CASIDSYNEQFF.

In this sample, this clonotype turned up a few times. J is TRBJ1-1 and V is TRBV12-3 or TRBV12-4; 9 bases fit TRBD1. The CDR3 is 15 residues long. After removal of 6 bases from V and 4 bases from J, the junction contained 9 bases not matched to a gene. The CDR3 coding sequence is TGTGCCAGCAGGCCTGAGACAGGGGGAGGCACTGAAGCTTTCTTT. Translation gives CASRPETGGGTEAFF.

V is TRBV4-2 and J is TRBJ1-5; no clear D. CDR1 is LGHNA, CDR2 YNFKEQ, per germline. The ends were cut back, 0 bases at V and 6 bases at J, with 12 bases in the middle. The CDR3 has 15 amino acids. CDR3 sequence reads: CASSQDPGSGQPQHF. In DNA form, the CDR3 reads TGTGCCAGCAGCCAAGACCCCGGGAGCGGTCAGCCCCAGCATTTT.

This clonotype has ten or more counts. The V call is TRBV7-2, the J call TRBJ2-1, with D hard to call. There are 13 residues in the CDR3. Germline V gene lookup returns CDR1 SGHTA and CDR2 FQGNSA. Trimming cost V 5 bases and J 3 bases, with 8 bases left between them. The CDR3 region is CASSPGGYNEQFF. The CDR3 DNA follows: TGTGCCAGCAGCCCTGGCGGCTACAATGAGCAGTTCTTC.

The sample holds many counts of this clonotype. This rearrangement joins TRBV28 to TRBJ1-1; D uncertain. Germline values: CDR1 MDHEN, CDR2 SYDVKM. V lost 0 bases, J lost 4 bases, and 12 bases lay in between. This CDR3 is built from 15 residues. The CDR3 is CASSLWSQFSTEAFF. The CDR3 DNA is TGTGCCAGCAGTTTATGGTCCCAGTTCTCCACTGAAGCTTTCTTT.

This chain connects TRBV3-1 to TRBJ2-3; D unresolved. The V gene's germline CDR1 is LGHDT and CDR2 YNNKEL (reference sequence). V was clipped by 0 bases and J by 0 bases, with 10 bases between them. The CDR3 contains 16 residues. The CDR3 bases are TGTGCCAGCAGCCAAGACCCATATTCTAGCACAGATACGCAGTATTTT. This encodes CASSQDPYSSTDTQYF.

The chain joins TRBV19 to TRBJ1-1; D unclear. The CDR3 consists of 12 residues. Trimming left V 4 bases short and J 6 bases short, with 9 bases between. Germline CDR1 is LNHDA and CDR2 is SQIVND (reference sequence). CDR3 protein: CASSTELAEAFF. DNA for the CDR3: TGTGCCAGTAGTACTGAACTGGCTGAAGCTTTCTTT.

This chain's CDR3 is CSVGTNTGELFF. The DNA of the CDR3 is TGCAGCGTTGGAACGAACACCGGGGAGCTGTTTTTT. The V call is TRBV29-1, the J call TRBJ2-2, with D unresolved. The CDR3 is 12 residues long. The germline CDR1 and CDR2 sequences are SQVTM and ANQGSEA. V gave up 4 bases and J gave up 0 bases, with 3 bases separating them.